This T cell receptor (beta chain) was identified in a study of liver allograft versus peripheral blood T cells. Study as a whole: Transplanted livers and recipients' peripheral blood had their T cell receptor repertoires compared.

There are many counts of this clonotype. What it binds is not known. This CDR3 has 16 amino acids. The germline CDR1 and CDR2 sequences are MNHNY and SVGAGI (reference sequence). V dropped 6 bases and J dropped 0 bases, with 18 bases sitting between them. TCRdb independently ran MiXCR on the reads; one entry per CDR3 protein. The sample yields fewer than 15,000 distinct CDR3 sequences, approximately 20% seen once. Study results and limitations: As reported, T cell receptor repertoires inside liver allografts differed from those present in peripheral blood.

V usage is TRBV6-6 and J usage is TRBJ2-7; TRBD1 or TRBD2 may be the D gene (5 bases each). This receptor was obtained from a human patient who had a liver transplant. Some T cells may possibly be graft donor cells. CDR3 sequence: CASSWGLDGSSYEQYF. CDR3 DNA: TGTGCCAGCAGCTGGGGGTTGGACGGTAGCTCCTACGAGCAGTACTTC.